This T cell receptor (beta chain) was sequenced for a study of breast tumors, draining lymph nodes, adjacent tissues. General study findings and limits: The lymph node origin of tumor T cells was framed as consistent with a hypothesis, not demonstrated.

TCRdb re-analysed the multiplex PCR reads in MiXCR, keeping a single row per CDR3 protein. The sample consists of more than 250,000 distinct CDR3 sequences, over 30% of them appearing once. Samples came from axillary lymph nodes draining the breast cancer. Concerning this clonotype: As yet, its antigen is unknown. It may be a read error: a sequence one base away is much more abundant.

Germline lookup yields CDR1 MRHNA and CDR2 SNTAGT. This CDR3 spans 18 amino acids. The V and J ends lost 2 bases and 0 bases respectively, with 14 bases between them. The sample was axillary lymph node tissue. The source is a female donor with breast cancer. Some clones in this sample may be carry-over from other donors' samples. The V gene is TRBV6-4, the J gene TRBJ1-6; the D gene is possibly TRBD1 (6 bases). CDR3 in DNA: TGTGCCAGCAGTGACAGGGGGGACCCAAACTCCTATAATTCACCCCTCCACTTT. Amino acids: CASSDRGDPNSYNSPLHF.